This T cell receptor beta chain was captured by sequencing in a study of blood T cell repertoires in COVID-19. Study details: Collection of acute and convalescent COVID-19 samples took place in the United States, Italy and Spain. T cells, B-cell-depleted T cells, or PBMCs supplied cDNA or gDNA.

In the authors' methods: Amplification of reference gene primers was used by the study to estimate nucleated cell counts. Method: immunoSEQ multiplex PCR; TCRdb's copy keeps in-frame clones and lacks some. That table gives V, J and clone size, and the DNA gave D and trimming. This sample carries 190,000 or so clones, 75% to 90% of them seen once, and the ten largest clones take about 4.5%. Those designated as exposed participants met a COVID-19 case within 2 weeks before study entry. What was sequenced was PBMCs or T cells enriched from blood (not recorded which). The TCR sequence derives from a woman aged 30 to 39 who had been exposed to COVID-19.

The CDR3 DNA is TGTGCCTTACAGGGGGCGGGTCCTAACTATGGCTACACCTTC. Translation: CALQGAGPNYGYTF. The rearrangement joins TRBV28 to TRBJ1-2, with 9 positions matching TRBD1. V lost 11 bases and J lost 0; bases outside the gene matches: 7. Germline V CDR1 and CDR2: MDHEN, SYDVKM. This CDR3 contains 14 residues.